A single sample gave rise to the 16 T cell receptor beta chains below, sequenced in a study of radiotherapy plus CTLA-4 blockade in lung cancer. Profiling relied on immunoSEQ multiplex PCR, and the TCRdb table lists in-frame clones only, not all of them. This sample carries 45,000 or so clones, around 76% of them seen once, and the ten largest clones take around 7.7%. The material was peripheral blood, obtained from a patient treated with radiotherapy plus ipilimumab. These receptors all come from a human donor with non-small cell lung cancer who had stable disease on radiotherapy plus ipilimumab.

This chain connects TRBV5-4 to TRBJ1-3; D gene unclear. The CDR3 covers 14 residues. Trimming cost V 4 bases and J 2 bases, with 10 bases left between them. Germline V gene data show CDR1 as SGHNT and CDR2 as YYREEE (reference sequence). The DNA of the CDR3 is TGTGCCAGCAGCCCGCGGGGAGCTGGAAACACCATATATTTT. Its protein product is CASSPRGAGNTIYF.

This clone has a single count. The chain recombines TRBV30 with TRBJ1-1, with D unclear. Germline assignment: CDR1 GTSNPN and CDR2 SVGIG (reference sequence). This CDR3 contains 13 residues. The ends were cut back, 2 bases at V and 1 base at J, with 8 bases in the middle. The chain's CDR3 is CAWSTSRNTEAFF. The CDR3 bases are TGTGCCTGGAGTACCAGTCGGAACACTGAAGCTTTCTTT.

This chain connects TRBV7-2 to TRBJ2-2, with D perhaps matching TRBD2 (7 bases). The CDR3 has 17 amino acids. The V and J ends lost 1 base and 2 bases respectively, with 14 bases between them. Germline CDR1 and CDR2: SGHTA and FQGNSA. The CDR3 DNA reads as TGTGCCAGCAGCTTAGTCTGGGGGGGCGCTAACACCGGGGAGCTGTTTTTT. Protein: CASSLVWGGANTGELFF. Looking up the rest from reference TRBV7-2 and TRBJ2-2 gives the full variable domain: GAGVSQSPSNKVTEKGKDVELRCDPISGHTALYWYRQSLGQGLEFLIYFQGNSAPDKSGLPSDRFSAERTGGSVSTLTIQRTQQEDSAVYLCASSLVWGGANTGELFFGEGSRLTVL.

The rearrangement uses TRBV6-5 and TRBJ1-5, with D uncertain. V was cut by 8 bases and J by 2 bases, with 10 bases left in between. Germline V lookup: CDR1 MNHEY, CDR2 SVGAGI. CDR3 length: 13 amino acids. The CDR3 here is CASGELRNQPQHF. Here the CDR3 DNA reads TGTGCCAGCGGCGAACTCCGCAATCAGCCCCAGCATTTT.

The chain is built from TRBV5-1 and TRBJ2-5; D remains ambiguous. This CDR3 contains 13 residues. Looked up from germline, CDR1 is SGHRS and CDR2 is YFSETQ. Trimming left V 4 bases short and J 3 bases short, with 10 bases between. CDR3 DNA sequence: TGCGCCAGCAGCGGGCTTCCTGAAGAGACCCAGTACTTC. Translated, it gives CASSGLPEETQYF.

CDR3 DNA sequence: TGTGCCAGCAGCCGGATGAACCGGGACGGTGGTTCACCCCTCCACTTT. This codes for CASSRMNRDGGSPLHF. The chain links TRBV5-4 to TRBJ1-6; D is perhaps TRBD1 (5 bases). The germline V and J ends were trimmed by 4 bases and 9 bases, with 20 bases remaining between them. Per the germline V gene, CDR1 is SGHNT and CDR2 is YYREEE (reference sequence). The CDR3 spans 16 residues.

The chain employs TRBV28 and TRBJ1-1; 7 nucleotides line up with TRBD1. CDR1 is MDHEN and CDR2 is SYDVKM in the germline V gene. The CDR3 loop spans 13 amino acids. The trim removed 11 bases at V and 3 bases at J, leaving 9 bases unmatched. In DNA form, the CDR3 reads TGTGCCGCCTTAAGGGGGCGGGACACTGAAGCTTTCTTT. Amino acid sequence: CAALRGRDTEAFF.

The chain recombines TRBV18 with TRBJ1-5; TRBD1 agrees at 8 bases. Germline assignment: CDR1 KGHSH and CDR2 LQKENI. The CDR3 totals 16 residues. Trimming took 3 bases from V and 3 from J; bases not matched to a gene: 7. The CDR3 is CASSPSQGANNQPQHF. The CDR3 nucleotides read TGTGCCAGCTCACCTAGCCAGGGGGCGAACAATCAGCCCCAGCATTTT. Full variable domain (outside the CDR3, taken from reference TRBV18 and TRBJ1-5): NAGVMQNPRHLVRRRGQEARLRCSPMKGHSHVYWYRQLPEEGLKFMVYLQKENIIDESGMPKERFSAEFPKEGPSILRIQQVVRGDSAAYFCASSPSQGANNQPQHFGDGTRLSIL.

This clone was found a few times. The CDR3 here is CASSFPLRGTGGYNSPLHF. CDR3 DNA: TGTGCCAGCAGCTTTCCCCTCCGCGGGACAGGGGGATATAATTCACCCCTCCACTTT. The chain combines TRBV11-2 with TRBJ1-6; 11 bases line up with TRBD1. This CDR3 is built from 19 residues. Losses at the gene ends were 3 bases for V and 4 bases for J; bases not matched to a gene: 11. The germline V gene encodes CDR1 SGHAT and CDR2 FQNNGV.

This clone was seen a single time. The chain recombines TRBV27 with TRBJ1-2, with D unresolved. Germline lookup yields CDR1 MNHEY and CDR2 SMNVEV (reference sequence). There are 13 residues in the CDR3. V was clipped by 6 bases and J by 0 bases, with 8 bases between them. The chain's CDR3 is CASRTNANYGYTF. CDR3 sequence (DNA): TGTGCCAGCAGGACAAATGCTAACTATGGCTACACCTTC.

The V call is TRBV28, the J call TRBJ1-1; D is perhaps TRBD1 (5 bases). This CDR3 is 11 amino acids long. In germline, CDR1 is MDHEN, CDR2 SYDVKM. V dropped 11 bases and J dropped 4 bases, with 11 bases sitting between them. The DNA of the CDR3 is TGTGCCGGGGGTAGGAGCACTGAAGCTTTCTTT. It is translated as CAGGRSTEAFF.

The rearrangement joins TRBV6-5 to TRBJ1-2; D gene uncertain. The CDR3 has 14 residues. Germline CDR1 and CDR2: MNHEY and SVGAGI. The V end was cut by 5 bases, the J end by 0 bases, with 10 bases between. The CDR3 DNA reads as TGTGCCAGCAGTCGGACGGTAGCTAACTATGGCTACACCTTC. It specifies CASSRTVANYGYTF.

V and J are TRBV5-4 and TRBJ1-4, with D possibly matching TRBD1 (6 bases). CDR3 length: 14 residues. The V and J ends lost 2 bases and 5 bases respectively, with 10 bases between them. Germline loops: CDR1 SGHNT, CDR2 YYREEE (reference sequence). The CDR3 spells CASSFGGRNEKLFF. Written as DNA, the CDR3 is TGTGCCAGCAGCTTTGGGGGCAGAAATGAAAAACTGTTTTTT.

With regard to this clone: One end of the junction fails to match germline, which may point to a read error. The gene calls are TRBV30 and TRBJ1-1; 7 nucleotides line up with TRBD1. The germline gives CDR1 GTSNPN, CDR2 SVGIG (reference sequence). There are 16 residues in the CDR3. CDR3 loop: CAWRLGTVAGNAEAFF. CDR3 in DNA: TGTGCCTGGAGACTGGGGACAGTGGCGGGGAACGCTGAAGCTTTCTTT.

The genes are TRBV2 and TRBJ2-2; 7 bases map to TRBD1. Germline V CDR1 and CDR2: SNHLY, FYNNEI. The CDR3 is 13 amino acids. With V trimmed by 7 bases and J by 3 bases, 2 bases remained unmatched. In nucleotides, the CDR3 is TGTGCCAGCACAGGGGGTCACACCGGGGAGCTGTTTTTT. Translated, it gives CASTGGHTGELFF.

The J gene is TRBJ2-1, the V gene TRBV6-5; no clear D. Germline lookup yields CDR1 MNHEY and CDR2 SVGAGI. The CDR3 has 16 residues. Trimming shortened V by 2 bases and J by 0 bases, and 11 bases separated the two germline ends. CDR3 in amino acids: CASSYGFVSSYNEQFF. CDR3 in DNA: TGTGCCAGCAGTTACGGGTTTGTGAGCTCCTACAATGAGCAGTTCTTC.